The clone carrying this TCR beta chain was detected ten times or more. What it recognizes is unknown. This record comes from a study of human T cells and chemical hapten exposure. On the study more broadly: Small discrepancies in pooled library volume mainly accounted for the varying TCR yields per sample.

The V and J ends lost 6 bases and 3 bases, in that order; junction bases with no gene match: 18. This CDR3 is 18 amino acids long. Total RNA was extracted from unfractionated whole blood. Study results and limitations: Sensitizing to DPC left TCRs with a frequency above 1 in 1000 unaltered.

For the library, individual cDNA molecules each received unique molecular identifiers. From the 5' RACE reads, TCRdb called clonotypes with MiXCR, one entry per CDR3 protein. In the table there are 130,000 or so distinct CDR3 sequences, around 4% of which are singletons. The clonotype originates from a female donor in good health. The J gene is TRBJ2-3, the V gene TRBV12-3 or TRBV12-4; 7 bases line up with TRBD1. The CDR3 reads CASSSPPGQPSLTDTQYF. The CDR3 DNA is TGTGCCAGCAGCTCCCCCCCGGGACAGCCCTCACTTACAGATACGCAGTATTTT.